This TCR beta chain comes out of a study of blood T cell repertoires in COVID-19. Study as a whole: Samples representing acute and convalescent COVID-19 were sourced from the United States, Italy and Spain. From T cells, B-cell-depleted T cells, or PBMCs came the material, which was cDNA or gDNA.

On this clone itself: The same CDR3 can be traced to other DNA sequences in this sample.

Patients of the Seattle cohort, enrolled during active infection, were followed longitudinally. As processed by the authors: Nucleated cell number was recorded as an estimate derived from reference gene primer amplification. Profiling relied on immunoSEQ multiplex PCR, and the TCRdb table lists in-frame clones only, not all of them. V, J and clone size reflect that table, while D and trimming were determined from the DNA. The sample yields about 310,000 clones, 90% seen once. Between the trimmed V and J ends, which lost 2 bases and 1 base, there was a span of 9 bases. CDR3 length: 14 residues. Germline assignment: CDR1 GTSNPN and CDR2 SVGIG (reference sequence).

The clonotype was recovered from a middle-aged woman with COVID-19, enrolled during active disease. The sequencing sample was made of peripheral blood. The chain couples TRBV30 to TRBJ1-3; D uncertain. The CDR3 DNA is TGTGCCTGGAGTTATAGAGGGTCTGGAAACACCATATATTTT. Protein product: CAWSYRGSGNTIYF. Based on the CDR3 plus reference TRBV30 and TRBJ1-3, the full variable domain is SQTIHQWPATLVQPVGSPLSLECTVEGTSNPNLYWYRQAAGRGLQLLFYSVGIGQISSEVPQNLSASRPQDRQFILSSKKLLLSDSGFYLCAWSYRGSGNTIYFGEGSWLTVV.